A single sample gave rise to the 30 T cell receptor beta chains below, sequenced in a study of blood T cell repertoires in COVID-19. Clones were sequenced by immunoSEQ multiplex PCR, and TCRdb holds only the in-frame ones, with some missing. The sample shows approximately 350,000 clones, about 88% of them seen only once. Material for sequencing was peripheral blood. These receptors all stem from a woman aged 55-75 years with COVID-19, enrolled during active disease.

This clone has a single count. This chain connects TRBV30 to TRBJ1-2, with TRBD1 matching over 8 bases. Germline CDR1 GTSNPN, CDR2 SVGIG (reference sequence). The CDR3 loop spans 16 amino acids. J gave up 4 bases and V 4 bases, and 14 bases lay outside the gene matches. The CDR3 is CAWTMDRAHSSYGYTF. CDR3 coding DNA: TGTGCCTGGACTATGGACAGGGCCCACAGTAGCTATGGCTACACCTTC.

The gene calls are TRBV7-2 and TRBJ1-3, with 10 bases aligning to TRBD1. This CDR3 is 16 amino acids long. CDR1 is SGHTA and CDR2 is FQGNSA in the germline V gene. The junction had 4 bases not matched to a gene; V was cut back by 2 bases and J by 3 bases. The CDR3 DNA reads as TGTGCCAGCAGCTTACTAGGACAGGGGGGTGGAAACACCATATATTTT. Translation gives CASSLLGQGGGNTIYF.

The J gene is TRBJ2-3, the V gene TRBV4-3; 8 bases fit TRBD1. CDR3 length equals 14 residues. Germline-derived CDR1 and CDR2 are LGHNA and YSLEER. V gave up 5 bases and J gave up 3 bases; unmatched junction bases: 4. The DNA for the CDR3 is TGCGCCAGCAGCAGTGGACAGGGAACAGATACGCAGTATTTT. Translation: CASSSGQGTDTQYF.

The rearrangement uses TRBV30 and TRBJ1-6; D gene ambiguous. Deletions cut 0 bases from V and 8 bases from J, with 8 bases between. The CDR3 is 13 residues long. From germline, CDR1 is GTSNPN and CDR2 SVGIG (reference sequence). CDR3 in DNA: TGTGCCTGGAGTGTCTTTGAGGATTCACCCCTCCACTTT. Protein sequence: CAWSVFEDSPLHF.

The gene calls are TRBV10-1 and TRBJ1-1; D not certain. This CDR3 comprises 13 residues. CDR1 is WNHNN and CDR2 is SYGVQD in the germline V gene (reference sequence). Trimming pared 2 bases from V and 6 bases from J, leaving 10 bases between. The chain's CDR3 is CASSENGLPEAFF. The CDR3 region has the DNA TGCGCCAGCAGTGAGAACGGACTCCCTGAAGCTTTCTTT.

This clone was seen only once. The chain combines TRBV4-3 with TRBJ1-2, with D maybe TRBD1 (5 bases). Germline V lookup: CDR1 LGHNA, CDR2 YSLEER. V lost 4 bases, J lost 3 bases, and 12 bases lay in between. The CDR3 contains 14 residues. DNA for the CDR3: TGCGCCAGCAGCCCTGTTTTGACAGACTATGGCTACACCTTC. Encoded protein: CASSPVLTDYGYTF.

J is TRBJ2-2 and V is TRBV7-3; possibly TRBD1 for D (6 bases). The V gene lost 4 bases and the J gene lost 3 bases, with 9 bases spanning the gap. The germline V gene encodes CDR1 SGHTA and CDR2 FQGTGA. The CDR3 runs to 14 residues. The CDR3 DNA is TGTGCCAGCAGCTCCACAGGGTACACCGGGGAGCTGTTTTTT. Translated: CASSSTGYTGELFF.

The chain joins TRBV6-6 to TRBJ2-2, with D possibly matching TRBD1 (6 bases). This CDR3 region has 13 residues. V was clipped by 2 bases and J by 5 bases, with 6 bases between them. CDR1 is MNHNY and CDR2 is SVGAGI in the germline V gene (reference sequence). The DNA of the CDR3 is TGTGCCAGCAGTTACACAGGGACCGGGGAGCTGTTTTTT. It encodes CASSYTGTGELFF.

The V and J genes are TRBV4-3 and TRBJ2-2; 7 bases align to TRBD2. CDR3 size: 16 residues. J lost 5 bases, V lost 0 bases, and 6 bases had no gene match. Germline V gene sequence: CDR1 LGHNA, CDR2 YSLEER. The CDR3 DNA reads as TGCGCCAGCAGCCAAGATAAGCGGGGATCTACCGGGGAGCTGTTTTTT. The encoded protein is CASSQDKRGSTGELFF.

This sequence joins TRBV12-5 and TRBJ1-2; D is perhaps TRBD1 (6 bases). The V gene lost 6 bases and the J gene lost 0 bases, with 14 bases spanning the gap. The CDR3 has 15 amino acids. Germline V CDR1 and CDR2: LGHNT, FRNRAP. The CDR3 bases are TGTGCTAGTGGCCTCGAAGGGGGTACTAACTATGGCTACACCTTC. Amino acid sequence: CASGLEGGTNYGYTF.

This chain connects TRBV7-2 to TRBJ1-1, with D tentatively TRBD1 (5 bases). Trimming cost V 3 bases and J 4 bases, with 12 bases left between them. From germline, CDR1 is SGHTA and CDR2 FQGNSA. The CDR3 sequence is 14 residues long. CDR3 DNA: TGTGCCAGCAGCTTTTGGCAGGGTGGCACTGAAGCTTTCTTT. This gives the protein CASSFWQGGTEAFF.

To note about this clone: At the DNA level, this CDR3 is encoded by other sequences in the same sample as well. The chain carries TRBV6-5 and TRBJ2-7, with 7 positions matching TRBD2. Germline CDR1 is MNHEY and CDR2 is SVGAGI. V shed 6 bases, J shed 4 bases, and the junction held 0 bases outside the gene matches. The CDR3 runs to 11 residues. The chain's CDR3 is CASRGGYEQYF. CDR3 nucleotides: TGTGCCAGCAGGGGGGGGTACGAGCAGTACTTC.

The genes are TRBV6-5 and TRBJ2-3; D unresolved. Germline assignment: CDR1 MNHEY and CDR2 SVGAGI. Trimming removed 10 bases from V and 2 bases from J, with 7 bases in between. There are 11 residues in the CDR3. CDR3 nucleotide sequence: TGTGCCACGAGAGTCACAGATACGCAGTATTTT. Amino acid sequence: CATRVTDTQYF.

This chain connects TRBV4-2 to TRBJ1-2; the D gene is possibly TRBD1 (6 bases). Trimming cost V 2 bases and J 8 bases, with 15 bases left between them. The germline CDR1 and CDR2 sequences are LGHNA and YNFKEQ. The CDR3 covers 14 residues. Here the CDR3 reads CASSQPQGGEGYTF. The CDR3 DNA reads TGTGCCAGCAGCCAACCACAGGGAGGGGAGGGCTACACCTTC.

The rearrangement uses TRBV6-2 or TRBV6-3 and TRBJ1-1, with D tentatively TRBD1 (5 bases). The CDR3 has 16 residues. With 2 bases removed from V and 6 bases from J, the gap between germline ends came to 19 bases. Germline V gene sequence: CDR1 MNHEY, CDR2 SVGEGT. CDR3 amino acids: CASSYGGAGPHPEAFF. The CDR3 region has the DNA TGTGCCAGCAGTTACGGAGGGGCTGGTCCACACCCTGAAGCTTTCTTT.

The DNA for the CDR3 is TGTGCCAGCAGTCTGGGGGCGACCTACGAGCAGTACTTC. This encodes CASSLGATYEQYF. V usage is TRBV25-1 and J usage is TRBJ2-7; D may be TRBD1 (6 bases). The CDR3 loop spans 13 amino acids. The V end was cut by 5 bases, the J end by 2 bases, with 10 bases between. Germline V gene data show CDR1 as MGHDK and CDR2 as SYGVNS.

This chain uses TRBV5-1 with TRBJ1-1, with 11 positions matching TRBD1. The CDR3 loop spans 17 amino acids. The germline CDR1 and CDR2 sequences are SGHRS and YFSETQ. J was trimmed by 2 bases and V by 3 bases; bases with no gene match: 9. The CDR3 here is CASSYNPGTGGNTEAFF. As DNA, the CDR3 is TGCGCCAGCAGCTACAATCCCGGGACAGGGGGAAACACTGAAGCTTTCTTT. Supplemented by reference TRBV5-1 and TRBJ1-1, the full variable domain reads KAGVTQTPRYLIKTRGQQVTLSCSPISGHRSVSWYQQTPGQGLQFLFEYFSETQRNKGNFPGRFSGRQFSNSRSEMNVSTLELGDSALYLCASSYNPGTGGNTEAFFGQGTRLTVV.

CDR3 DNA: TGTGCTAGTGGTTTGGTATTTGGTAGCGGGGGGTACCAAGAGACCCAGTACTTC. This gives the protein CASGLVFGSGGYQETQYF. The chain employs TRBV12-5 and TRBJ2-5, with 10 bases matching TRBD2. J lost 0 bases, V lost 0 bases, and 7 bases had no gene match. CDR1 LGHNT and CDR2 FRNRAP come from the germline V gene. CDR3 length: 18 amino acids.

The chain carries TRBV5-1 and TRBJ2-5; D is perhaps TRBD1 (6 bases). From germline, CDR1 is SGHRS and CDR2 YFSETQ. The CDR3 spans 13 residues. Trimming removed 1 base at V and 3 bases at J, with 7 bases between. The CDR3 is CASSLNREETQYF. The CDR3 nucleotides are TGCGCCAGCAGCTTGAACAGGGAAGAGACCCAGTACTTC.

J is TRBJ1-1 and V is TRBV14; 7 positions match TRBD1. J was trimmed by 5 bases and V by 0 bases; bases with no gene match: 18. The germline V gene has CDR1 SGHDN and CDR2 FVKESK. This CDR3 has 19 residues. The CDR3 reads CASSQETFGVRGLNTEAFF. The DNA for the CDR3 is TGTGCCAGCAGCCAAGAAACTTTTGGGGTTAGGGGGCTTAATACTGAAGCTTTCTTT.

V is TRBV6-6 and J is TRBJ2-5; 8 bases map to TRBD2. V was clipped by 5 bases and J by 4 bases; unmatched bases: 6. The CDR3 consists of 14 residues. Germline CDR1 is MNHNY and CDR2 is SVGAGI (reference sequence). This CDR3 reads CASSPTSGGETQYF. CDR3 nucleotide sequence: TGTGCCAGCAGTCCCACTAGCGGTGGAGAGACCCAGTACTTC.

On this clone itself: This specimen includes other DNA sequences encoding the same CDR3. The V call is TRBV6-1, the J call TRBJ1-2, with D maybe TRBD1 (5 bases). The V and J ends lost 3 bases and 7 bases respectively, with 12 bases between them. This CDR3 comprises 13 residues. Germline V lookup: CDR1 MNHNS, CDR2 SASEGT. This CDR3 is CASSERQGGGYTF. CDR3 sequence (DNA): TGTGCCAGCAGTGAGCGGCAGGGAGGTGGCTACACCTTC.

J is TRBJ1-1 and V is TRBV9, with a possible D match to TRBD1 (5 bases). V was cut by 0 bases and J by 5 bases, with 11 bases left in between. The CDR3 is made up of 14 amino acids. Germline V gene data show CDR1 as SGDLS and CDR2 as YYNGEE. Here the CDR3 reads CASSVVPGDTEAFF. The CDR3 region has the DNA TGTGCCAGCAGCGTAGTGCCGGGGGATACTGAAGCTTTCTTT.

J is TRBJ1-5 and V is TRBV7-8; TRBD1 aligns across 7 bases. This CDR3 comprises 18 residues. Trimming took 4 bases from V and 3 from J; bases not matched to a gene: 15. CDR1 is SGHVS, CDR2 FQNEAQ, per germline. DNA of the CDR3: TGTGCCAGCAGCTCTCAACCCGGGGACAGCAAACCCAATCAGCCCCAGCATTTT. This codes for CASSSQPGDSKPNQPQHF.

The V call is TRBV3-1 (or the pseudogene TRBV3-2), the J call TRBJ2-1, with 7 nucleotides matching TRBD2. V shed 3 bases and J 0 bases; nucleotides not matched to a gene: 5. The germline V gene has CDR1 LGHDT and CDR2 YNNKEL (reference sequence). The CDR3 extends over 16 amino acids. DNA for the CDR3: TGTGCCAGCAGCCAGGGCGGGGGACGCTCCTACAATGAGCAGTTCTTC. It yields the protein CASSQGGGRSYNEQFF.

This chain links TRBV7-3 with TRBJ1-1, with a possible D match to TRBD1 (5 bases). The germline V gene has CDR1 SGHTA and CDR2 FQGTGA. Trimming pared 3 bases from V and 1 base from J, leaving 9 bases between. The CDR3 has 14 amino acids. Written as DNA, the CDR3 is TGTGCCAGCAGCTTCGCCGGGGGGAACACTGAAGCTTTCTTT. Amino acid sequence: CASSFAGGNTEAFF. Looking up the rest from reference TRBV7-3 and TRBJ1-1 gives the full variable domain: GAGVSQTPSNKVTEKGKYVELRCDPISGHTALYWYRQSLGQGPEFLIYFQGTGAADDSGLPNDRFFAVRPEGSVSTLKIQRTERGDSAVYLCASSFAGGNTEAFFGQGTRLTVV.

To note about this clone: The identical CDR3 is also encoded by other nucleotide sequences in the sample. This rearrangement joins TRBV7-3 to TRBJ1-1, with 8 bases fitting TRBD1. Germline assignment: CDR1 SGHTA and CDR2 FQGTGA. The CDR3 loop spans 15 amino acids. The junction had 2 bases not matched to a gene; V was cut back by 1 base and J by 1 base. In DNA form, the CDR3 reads TGTGCCAGCAGCTTAAGCGGGACAGGGAACACTGAAGCTTTCTTT. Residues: CASSLSGTGNTEAFF.

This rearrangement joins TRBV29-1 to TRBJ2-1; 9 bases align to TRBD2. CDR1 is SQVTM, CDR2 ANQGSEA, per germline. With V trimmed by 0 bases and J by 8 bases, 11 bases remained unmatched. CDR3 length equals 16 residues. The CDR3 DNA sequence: TGCAGCGTTGAAGAGGGGACTAGCTCGCTCGGGGATGAGCAGTTCTTC. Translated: CSVEEGTSSLGDEQFF.

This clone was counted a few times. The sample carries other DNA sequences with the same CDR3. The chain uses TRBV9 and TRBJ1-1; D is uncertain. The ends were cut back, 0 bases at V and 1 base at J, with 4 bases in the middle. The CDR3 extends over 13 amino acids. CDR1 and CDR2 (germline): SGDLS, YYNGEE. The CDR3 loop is CASSVVQNTEAFF. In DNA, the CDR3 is TGTGCCAGCAGCGTAGTACAGAACACTGAAGCTTTCTTT.

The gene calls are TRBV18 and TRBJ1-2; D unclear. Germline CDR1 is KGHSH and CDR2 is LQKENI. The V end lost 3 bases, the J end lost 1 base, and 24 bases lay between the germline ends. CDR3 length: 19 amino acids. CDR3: CASSPVSNPQPQFNYGYTF. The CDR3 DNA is TGTGCCAGCTCACCGGTCTCAAACCCACAGCCACAATTTAACTATGGCTACACCTTC.